Shown below are 24 T cell receptor beta chains from a single sample sequenced in a study of blood T cell repertoires in COVID-19 (dated by TCRdb to about 2020). The library came from the immunoSEQ multiplex PCR assay. TCRdb holds this immuneACCESS table with in-frame rearrangements only. Some clones are missing; in checked studies, unresolved V genes explain under half, and the rest has no known cause. The sample yields 85,000 to 100,000 clones; 85% were counted once. In total, the top ten clones hold 3.8% of the sample. Sequencing was done on a sample of peripheral blood. All receptors derive from a man aged 60 to 69 with acute or convalescent COVID-19.

The rearrangement uses TRBV29-1 and TRBJ2-1, with 8 bases aligning to TRBD1. V lost 3 bases to trimming and J lost 9 bases; unmatched junction nucleotides: 4. The CDR3 spans 12 residues. Germline loops: CDR1 SQVTM, CDR2 ANQGSEA. The CDR3: CSVDAGGFEQFF. CDR3 nucleotide sequence: TGCAGCGTTGATGCAGGGGGCTTTGAGCAGTTCTTC.

This chain links TRBV6-5 with TRBJ1-2, with 7 positions matching TRBD1. Germline CDR1 MNHEY, CDR2 SVGAGI. The CDR3 totals 14 residues. V dropped 5 bases and J dropped 1; count of bases not matched to a gene: 4. CDR3 DNA sequence: TGTGCCAGCAGTATGACAGGGCTTAACTATGGCTACACCTTC. This translates into CASSMTGLNYGYTF.

The chain carries TRBV19 and TRBJ2-7; TRBD1 matches 12 bases. CDR3 length: 17 amino acids. The J segment lost 3 bases and the V segment lost 2 bases, leaving 8 bases of the junction unmatched. The germline CDR1 and CDR2 sequences are LNHDA and SQIVND (reference sequence). This chain's CDR3 is CASSITGTGGFNYEQYF. The CDR3 DNA is TGTGCCAGTAGTATAACCGGGACAGGGGGCTTTAACTACGAGCAGTACTTC.

This clone was found a few times. The CDR3 DNA is TGTGCCAGCAGTTCCAGGGTGATTAACGAGCAGTACTTC. This translates into CASSSRVINEQYF. J is TRBJ2-7 and V is TRBV3-1 (or the pseudogene TRBV3-2), with D possibly TRBD1 on 5 matching bases. Germline lookup yields CDR1 LGHDT and CDR2 YNNKEL (reference sequence). CDR3 length: 13 residues. V was pared by 6 bases and J by 5 bases, with 14 bases between.

The V gene is TRBV11-2, the J gene TRBJ1-4; tentatively, D is TRBD1 (6 bases). This CDR3 is built from 13 residues. Germline CDR1 SGHAT, CDR2 FQNNGV. V was clipped by 9 bases and J by 8 bases, with 16 bases between them. The CDR3 protein is CASSLDSVEKLFF. CDR3 sequence (DNA): TGTGCCAGTTCGTTGGACAGTGTGGAAAAACTGTTTTTT.

The chain uses TRBV7-3 and TRBJ2-4, with TRBD1 as a possible D gene (5 bases). V lost 5 bases and J lost 8, with 13 bases in between. The length of the CDR3 is 13 residues. CDR1 is SGHTA and CDR2 is FQGTGA in the germline V gene. CDR3: CASSRNRLDIQYF. In DNA, the CDR3 is TGTGCCAGCAGCCGAAACAGGTTGGACATTCAGTACTTC.

This chain connects TRBV2 to TRBJ2-1, with TRBD2 matching 7 bases. After removal of 4 bases from V and 1 base from J, the junction contained 10 bases not matched to a gene. This CDR3 comprises 17 residues. Germline CDR1 and CDR2: SNHLY and FYNNEI. The DNA for the CDR3 is TGTGCCAGCAGTGTCCCCATAGCGGGTGGATCCTACAATGAGCAGTTCTTC. As protein: CASSVPIAGGSYNEQFF.

The chain links TRBV29-1 to TRBJ1-1, with TRBD1 matching over 7 bases. Trimming at V came to 2 bases and at J to 4 bases, leaving 7 bases not matched to a gene. This CDR3 comprises 14 residues. Germline CDR1 reads SQVTM; CDR2 reads ANQGSEA. This CDR3 reads CSVEPRPGGTEAFF. CDR3 DNA sequence: TGCAGCGTTGAACCCAGACCAGGGGGCACTGAAGCTTTCTTT.

The CDR3 protein is CASSGTGARTEAFF. Here the CDR3 DNA reads TGCGCCAGCAGCGGAACAGGGGCACGGACTGAAGCTTTCTTT. The chain combines TRBV5-1 with TRBJ1-1; 7 bases fit TRBD1. Germline loops: CDR1 SGHRS, CDR2 YFSETQ. The V and J ends lost 4 bases and 5 bases, in that order; junction bases with no gene match: 8. This CDR3 contains 14 residues.

In DNA form, the CDR3 reads TGTGCCAGCAGCTTGGCTGGGGGCCCCCGGGAGACCCAGTACTTC. Its translation: CASSLAGGPRETQYF. The V gene is TRBV7-8, the J gene TRBJ2-5, with TRBD1 as a possible D gene (6 bases). The ends were cut back, 3 bases at V and 5 bases at J, with 16 bases in the middle. There are 15 residues in the CDR3. CDR1 is SGHVS, CDR2 FQNEAQ, per germline.

This chain uses TRBV5-6 with TRBJ1-1; tentatively, D is TRBD1 (5 bases). This CDR3 has 13 amino acids. CDR1 SGHDT and CDR2 YYEEEE come from the germline V gene. Deletions cut 4 bases from V and 4 bases from J, with 11 bases between. CDR3 coding DNA: TGTGCCAGCAGCCGTGCGGGGGGCACTGAAGCTTTCTTT. Protein sequence: CASSRAGGTEAFF.

The chain employs TRBV18 and TRBJ1-2; the match to TRBD1 covers 8 bases. CDR3 size: 15 residues. Trimming cost V 6 bases and J 4 bases; bases outside gene matches: 10. Germline lookup yields CDR1 KGHSH and CDR2 LQKENI. CDR3 in DNA: TGTGCCAGCTCGCCCGGACAGGGTTATAGCTATGGCTACACCTTC. Protein sequence: CASSPGQGYSYGYTF.

The V call is TRBV11-2, the J call TRBJ2-1, with 7 nucleotides matching TRBD2. With 2 bases clipped from V and 5 bases from J, the junction kept 3 bases outside the gene matches. The CDR3 is 14 amino acids. From germline, CDR1 is SGHAT and CDR2 FQNNGV. The CDR3 reads CASSLLAVNNEQFF. In DNA form, the CDR3 reads TGTGCCAGCAGCTTACTAGCGGTCAACAATGAGCAGTTCTTC.

This chain links TRBV5-1 with TRBJ2-7; the D gene is possibly TRBD1 (5 bases). Per the germline V gene, CDR1 is SGHRS and CDR2 is YFSETQ. The CDR3 runs 15 residues. Trimming left V 4 bases short and J 1 base short, with 15 bases between. CDR3 residues: CASSPQQAASYEQYF. The CDR3 region has the DNA TGCGCCAGCAGCCCCCAACAGGCGGCTTCCTACGAGCAGTACTTC.

The rearrangement links TRBV4-1 to TRBJ2-5; 11 nucleotides align to TRBD2. Germline lookup yields CDR1 MGHRA and CDR2 YSYEKL. J was trimmed by 5 bases and V by 1 base; bases with no gene match: 3. The CDR3 loop spans 15 amino acids. Here the CDR3 DNA reads TGCGCCAGCAGCCAAGGGACTAGCGGGTGGGAGACCCAGTACTTC. Protein sequence: CASSQGTSGWETQYF.

This clone turned up a few times. The chain is built from TRBV5-6 and TRBJ1-1; D gene unclear. Trimming removed 4 bases at V and 5 bases at J, with 12 bases between. This CDR3 spans 13 amino acids. Germline V gene lookup returns CDR1 SGHDT and CDR2 YYEEEE. CDR3 DNA sequence: TGTGCCAGCAGCCCTTTACAGATGACTGAAGCTTTCTTT. Protein product: CASSPLQMTEAFF.

The CDR3: CAWSALAGSSYEQYF. DNA for the CDR3: TGTGCCTGGAGTGCCCTAGCGGGGAGCTCCTACGAGCAGTACTTC. The chain combines TRBV30 with TRBJ2-7; TRBD2 aligns across 9 bases. The germline V gene has CDR1 GTSNPN and CDR2 SVGIG (reference sequence). CDR3 length: 15 residues. V lost 1 base, J lost 0 bases, and 4 bases stayed unmatched.

The chain is built from TRBV5-1 and TRBJ2-3; 8 nucleotides line up with TRBD2. CDR1 is SGHRS and CDR2 is YFSETQ in the germline V gene. The V and J ends lost 2 bases and 0 bases, in that order; junction bases with no gene match: 2. This CDR3 spans 15 amino acids. The CDR3 nucleotides are TGCGCCAGCAGCTTCATAGCGGGAAGCACAGATACGCAGTATTTT. It encodes CASSFIAGSTDTQYF.

This rearrangement joins TRBV7-2 to TRBJ2-3; 11 bases line up with TRBD2. CDR3 length: 15 residues. CDR1 is SGHTA and CDR2 is FQGNSA in the germline V gene. Trimming at V came to 5 bases and at J to 4 bases, leaving 5 bases not matched to a gene. CDR3 in amino acids: CASSTGLAVSDTQYF. In DNA form, the CDR3 reads TGTGCCAGCAGCACGGGACTAGCGGTATCAGATACGCAGTATTTT.

The V gene is TRBV10-3, the J gene TRBJ2-5; TRBD1 agrees at 8 bases. In germline, CDR1 is ENHRY, CDR2 SYGVKD. The CDR3 length is 16 residues. V shed 0 bases and J 5 bases; nucleotides not matched to a gene: 8. In nucleotides, the CDR3 is TGTGCCATCAGTGAGTCCGGACAGGGTGCGCGGGAGACCCAGTACTTC. It encodes CAISESGQGARETQYF.

The chain uses TRBV6-5 and TRBJ2-7, with D possibly being TRBD1 (6 bases). The V end was cut by 0 bases, the J end by 1 base, with 10 bases between. Per germline, CDR1 MNHEY and CDR2 SVGAGI. The CDR3 covers 15 residues. The CDR3 here is CASSYSGHRSYEQYF. CDR3 nucleotides: TGTGCCAGCAGTTACTCGGGACACCGATCCTACGAGCAGTACTTC.

This sequence joins TRBV29-1 and TRBJ1-2; a possible D gene is TRBD1 (6 bases). V lost 1 base and J lost 7, with 16 bases in between. The germline gives CDR1 SQVTM, CDR2 ANQGSEA. This CDR3 comprises 14 residues. The DNA for the CDR3 is TGCAGCGTTGAAGCAACAGGGTCAACCTCTGGCTACACCTTC. It yields the protein CSVEATGSTSGYTF.

The sample holds a few counts of this clone. The chain combines TRBV25-1 with TRBJ1-6; tentatively, D is TRBD1 (6 bases). Germline CDR1 and CDR2: MGHDK and SYGVNS. V was pared by 6 bases and J by 8 bases, with 17 bases between. The CDR3 extends over 15 amino acids. The CDR3 nucleotides are TGTGCCAGCAGCGGGGGGGTCAGGGGCTATTCACCCCTCCACTTT. It specifies CASSGGVRGYSPLHF.

This chain uses TRBV7-8 with TRBJ2-2, with 7 bases lining up with TRBD2. The germline V gene encodes CDR1 SGHVS and CDR2 FQNEAQ. The CDR3 is 14 amino acids. Trimming cost V 10 bases and J 7 bases; bases outside gene matches: 12. CDR3 residues: CANRPRGDGGELFF. CDR3 nucleotide sequence: TGTGCCAACAGACCCCGGGGGGACGGCGGGGAGCTGTTTTTT.